This note documents a single TCR beta chain sequence. Sequencing was performed with immunoSEQ multiplex PCR; in TCRdb, only in-frame clones are kept and a portion is missing. The data hold nearly 35,000 clones, with 85% observed a single time. Deletions cut 3 bases from V and 6 bases from J, with 11 bases between. The CDR3 totals 13 residues. Germline V gives CDR1 KGHSH, CDR2 LQKENI. This sample is drawn from a study of blood T cell repertoires in COVID-19. Overall study: The analysed material was cDNA or gDNA that came from T cells, B-cell-depleted T cells, or PBMCs.

This TCR came from a human donor with acute or convalescent COVID-19. The donor label of this sample is uncertain. The source material was peripheral blood. The V call is TRBV18, the J call TRBJ1-1; D gene ambiguous. The DNA for the CDR3 is TGTGCCAGCTCACCGGGAGGATACGCTGAAGCTTTCTTT. Protein: CASSPGGYAEAFF.